The 10 T cell receptor beta chains given below trace back to one sample, sequenced in a study of OX40 agonist ivuxolimab in advanced cancers. Clones were sequenced by immunoSEQ multiplex PCR, and TCRdb holds only the in-frame ones, with some missing. The repertoire consists of 53,000 or so clones, with about 88% occurring once and the leading ten covering less than 2%. The sample consisted of CD4+ or CD8+ T cells sorted from blood, taken in a trial of the OX40 agonist ivuxolimab. These receptors originate from an adult with an advanced solid tumor such as melanoma, head and neck, liver or kidney cancer.

This rearrangement joins TRBV5-5 to TRBJ1-2, with a weak D call TRBD1 (5 bases). The CDR3 extends over 13 amino acids. V lost 1 base and J 4 bases, leaving 8 bases between the germline ends. Looked up from germline, CDR1 is SGHKS and CDR2 is YYEKEE (reference sequence). CDR3 bases: TGTGCCAGCAGCTTGAGGGGAGGCTATGGCTACACCTTC. Translation: CASSLRGGYGYTF.

This clone is a singleton in its sample. The V call is TRBV30, the J call TRBJ2-2; D is possibly TRBD2 (6 bases). Trimming cost V 2 bases and J 4 bases, with 20 bases left between them. This CDR3 spans 17 amino acids. CDR1 and CDR2 from the germline V gene are GTSNPN and SVGIG (reference sequence). CDR3 nucleotide sequence: TGTGCCTGGAGTCTAGATCCTGGGGGGATGGCCACCGGGGAGCTGTTTTTT. This encodes CAWSLDPGGMATGELFF.

The chain joins TRBV27 to TRBJ2-7, with 8 positions matching TRBD1. There are 14 residues in the CDR3. The germline V gene has CDR1 MNHEY and CDR2 SMNVEV (reference sequence). V lost 5 bases to trimming and J lost 6 bases; unmatched junction nucleotides: 9. The CDR3 DNA sequence: TGTGCCAGCAGTCGGGGACAGGAGGGCGGCGAGCAGTACTTC. Its translation: CASSRGQEGGEQYF.

This clone was recorded once. CDR3 sequence: CASSPSGTGNEKLFF. Written as DNA, the CDR3 is TGTGCCAGCAGCCCCTCCGGGACGGGGAATGAAAAACTGTTTTTT. This chain joins TRBV9 and TRBJ1-4, with D possibly being TRBD1 (5 bases). The ends were cut back, 4 bases at V and 5 bases at J, with 15 bases in the middle. Germline assignment: CDR1 SGDLS and CDR2 YYNGEE. The CDR3 sequence is 15 residues long. Full variable domain (remainder filled in from reference TRBV9 and TRBJ1-4): DSGVTQTPKHLITATGQRVTLRCSPRSGDLSVYWYQQSLDQGLQFLIQYYNGEERAKGNILERFSAQQFPDLHSELNLSSLELGDSALYFCASSPSGTGNEKLFFGSGTQLSVL.

The rearrangement joins TRBV2 to TRBJ1-5; D is possibly TRBD1 (5 bases). V was trimmed by 2 bases and J by 11 bases, leaving 28 bases between them. CDR1 and CDR2 from the germline V gene are SNHLY and FYNNEI. The CDR3 runs 18 residues. The CDR3, as DNA: TGTGCCAGCAGTGAAATAAGGATGAGGGGCCTCCACCGGAGGGCCCAGCATTTT. Translation: CASSEIRMRGLHRRAQHF.

V and J are TRBV7-8 and TRBJ1-5; D is unresolved. Trimming shortened V by 1 base and J by 0 bases, and 4 bases separated the two germline ends. CDR3 length: 14 amino acids. Per germline, CDR1 SGHVS and CDR2 FQNEAQ. The chain's CDR3 is CASSLDYSNQPQHF. Here the CDR3 DNA reads TGTGCCAGCAGCTTAGATTATAGCAATCAGCCCCAGCATTTT.

The chain has TRBV7-9 and TRBJ1-3; the D gene is possibly TRBD1 (5 bases). CDR3 length: 16 residues. The germline V gene has CDR1 SEHNR and CDR2 FQNEAQ (reference sequence). The germline V and J ends were trimmed by 11 bases and 2 bases, with 22 bases remaining between them. CDR3 amino acids: CAQPGAGTTTGNTIYF. Here the CDR3 DNA reads TGTGCCCAACCCGGGGCAGGGACCACGACTGGAAACACCATATATTTT.

The chain couples TRBV18 to TRBJ2-5; 10 bases line up with TRBD1. The J call is in doubt because the DNA end fits TRBJ2-7 better. CDR1 is KGHSH, CDR2 LQKENI, per germline. The CDR3 covers 14 residues. DNA for the CDR3: TGTGCCAGCTCACCACCGGACAGGGGGGGCGAGCAGTACTTC. Its protein product is CASSPPDRGGEQYF.

This chain uses TRBV29-1 with TRBJ2-4; no clear D. Germline CDR1 reads SQVTM; CDR2 reads ANQGSEA. Trimming left V 6 bases short and J 5 bases short, with 17 bases between. The CDR3 extends over 14 amino acids. CDR3 nucleotides: TGCAGCGTCGCCAACGTGAACGGAGAAAACATTCAGTACTTC. Translating gives CSVANVNGENIQYF.

The chain recombines TRBV14 with TRBJ1-1, with a weak D call TRBD1 (6 bases). The CDR3 is 13 residues long. Germline-derived CDR1 and CDR2 are SGHDN and FVKESK. V dropped 5 bases and J dropped 1 base, with 8 bases sitting between them. CDR3 region: CASSEQGNTEAFF. The DNA for the CDR3 is TGTGCCAGCAGCGAACAGGGGAACACTGAAGCTTTCTTT.